This T cell receptor beta chain came from a study of blood T cell repertoires in COVID-19. Across the whole study: Specimens from acute and convalescent COVID-19 originated in the United States, Italy and Spain. T cells, B-cell-depleted T cells, or PBMCs supplied cDNA or gDNA.

V was trimmed by 4 bases and J by 8 bases, leaving 17 bases between them. The germline V gene has CDR1 MNHEY and CDR2 SVGAGI. CDR3 length equals 14 residues. Source study methods: Cell counts per sample came from amplifying reference gene primers. Using immunoSEQ multiplex PCR, the repertoire was profiled, and TCRdb retains in-frame clones only, with some absent. Clonal size and the V and J genes are those of that table, whereas D and trimming came from the DNA. The sample has about 150,000 clones; 65% to 85% are singletons. There are a few counts of this clone. Sequencing input: peripheral blood. The chain is built from TRBV6-5 and TRBJ1-2; a weak D match, TRBD1 (6 bases). The clonotype was recovered from an elderly woman with acute or convalescent COVID-19. The CDR3 region is CASSSVQGFGGYTF. The CDR3 DNA sequence: TGTGCCAGCAGTTCGGTACAGGGCTTTGGCGGCTACACCTTC.